A single sample is the source of the 15 T cell receptor beta chains below, sequenced in a study of blood T cell repertoires in COVID-19. Some clones are missing from TCRdb's copy, which holds only in-frame ones; the method was immunoSEQ multiplex PCR. The data show tens of thousands of clones, with 90% seen just once and 5.3% held by the top ten. Sequenced sample: peripheral blood. Every receptor here comes from a man over 45 with acute or convalescent COVID-19.

The chain combines TRBV5-1 with TRBJ2-7; tentative D call: TRBD2 (6 bases). There are 16 residues in the CDR3. V gave up 4 bases and J gave up 3 bases, with 20 bases separating them. Germline lookup yields CDR1 SGHRS and CDR2 YFSETQ. The CDR3 sequence is CASSRGLGLTVYEQYF. The CDR3 nucleotides read TGCGCCAGCAGCCGAGGCTTGGGACTTACTGTCTACGAGCAGTACTTC.

The V and J genes are TRBV18 and TRBJ2-1; 7 bases are a match to TRBD1. V shed 4 bases, J shed 6 bases, and the junction held 6 bases outside the gene matches. Germline CDR1 KGHSH, CDR2 LQKENI. CDR3 length equals 14 residues. In DNA, the CDR3 is TGTGCCAGCTCACAAACAGGGGTGAGCAATGAGCAGTTCTTC. It specifies CASSQTGVSNEQFF.

The chain combines TRBV5-1 with TRBJ2-7; D might be TRBD1 (6 bases). Germline-derived CDR1 and CDR2 are SGHRS and YFSETQ. CDR3 length: 13 amino acids. The V and J ends lost 5 bases and 6 bases respectively, with 15 bases between them. The CDR3 is CASRGPPGAEQYF. The CDR3 coding sequence is TGCGCCAGCAGAGGCCCCCCAGGGGCCGAGCAGTACTTC.

This chain joins TRBV19 and TRBJ1-5, with 9 bases that match TRBD1. Germline values: CDR1 LNHDA, CDR2 SQIVND (reference sequence). V lost 5 bases, J lost 1 base, and 6 bases stayed unmatched. The CDR3 contains 16 residues. CDR3 residues: CASSPKDRGSNQPQHF. DNA for the CDR3: TGTGCCAGTAGTCCAAAGGACAGGGGAAGCAATCAGCCCCAGCATTTT.

This sequence joins TRBV4-3 and TRBJ2-2; D gene unclear. CDR3 length: 16 amino acids. Germline-derived CDR1 and CDR2 are LGHNA and YSLEER. The germline V and J ends were trimmed by 4 bases and 0 bases, with 12 bases remaining between them. The DNA for the CDR3 is TGCGCCAGCAGCCGTTTGAGCACCGCGAACACCGGGGAGCTGTTTTTT. Translated, it gives CASSRLSTANTGELFF.

The chain links TRBV12-3 or TRBV12-4 to TRBJ2-7; D unclear. Trimming cost V 5 bases and J 1 base, with 3 bases left between them. The CDR3 is 11 amino acids. The CDR3 region has the DNA TGTGCCAGCAGTCCGTCCTACGAGCAGTACTTC. Its translation: CASSPSYEQYF.

This clone was recorded only once. The V call is TRBV30, the J call TRBJ2-2; D remains ambiguous. The germline CDR1 and CDR2 sequences are GTSNPN and SVGIG (reference sequence). The CDR3 contains 15 residues. The V gene lost 0 bases and the J gene lost 1 base, with 9 bases spanning the gap. The CDR3 DNA reads TGTGCCTGGAGTGTACTCGACAAGAACACCGGGGAGCTGTTTTTT. Protein product: CAWSVLDKNTGELFF. Full variable domain (remainder filled in from reference TRBV30 and TRBJ2-2): SQTIHQWPATLVQPVGSPLSLECTVEGTSNPNLYWYRQAAGRGLQLLFYSVGIGQISSEVPQNLSASRPQDRQFILSSKKLLLSDSGFYLCAWSVLDKNTGELFFGEGSRLTVL.

The chain is built from TRBV6-5 and TRBJ1-1; D gene ambiguous. The germline V and J ends were trimmed by 3 bases and 10 bases, with 9 bases remaining between them. The CDR3 totals 11 residues. CDR1 is MNHEY and CDR2 is SVGAGI in the germline V gene. DNA for the CDR3: TGTGCCAGCAGTTATCCACTCCCAGCTTTCTTT. Translated: CASSYPLPAFF.

The chain couples TRBV6-4 to TRBJ1-1; D is possibly TRBD1 (5 bases). Germline-derived CDR1 and CDR2 are MRHNA and SNTAGT. The germline V and J ends were trimmed by 6 bases and 0 bases, with 17 bases remaining between them. The CDR3 length is 16 residues. The CDR3 bases are TGTGCCAGCAGACCCAAACGGGCAGGGCTGAACACTGAAGCTTTCTTT. This codes for CASRPKRAGLNTEAFF.

This chain joins TRBV6-1 and TRBJ2-3, with a tentative D call TRBD1 (6 bases). The CDR3 totals 16 residues. CDR1 and CDR2 from the germline V gene are MNHNS and SASEGT. Between the trimmed V and J ends, which lost 4 bases and 2 bases, there was a span of 16 bases. Here the CDR3 reads CASSATFNRVTDTQYF. CDR3 bases: TGTGCCAGCAGTGCTACTTTTAACAGGGTCACAGATACGCAGTATTTT.

The rearrangement links TRBV18 to TRBJ2-2, with 8 bases identical to TRBD2. This CDR3 is 16 amino acids long. Trimming took 3 bases from V and 0 from J; bases not matched to a gene: 3. Germline V lookup: CDR1 KGHSH, CDR2 LQKENI. CDR3 nucleotide sequence: TGTGCCAGCTCACCTCCGGGACTAGCGAACACCGGGGAGCTGTTTTTT. Translation: CASSPPGLANTGELFF. The variable domain in full, with the rest retrieved from reference TRBV18 and TRBJ2-2, is NAGVMQNPRHLVRRRGQEARLRCSPMKGHSHVYWYRQLPEEGLKFMVYLQKENIIDESGMPKERFSAEFPKEGPSILRIQQVVRGDSAAYFCASSPPGLANTGELFFGEGSRLTVL.

The V and J genes are TRBV5-1 and TRBJ2-5, with TRBD1 matching 12 bases. The junction had 5 bases not matched to a gene; V was cut back by 3 bases and J by 5 bases. The CDR3 spans 15 residues. Germline values: CDR1 SGHRS, CDR2 YFSETQ. In DNA, the CDR3 is TGCGCCAGCAGCTCCGGGACAGGGGGCGTGGAGACCCAGTACTTC. Encoded protein: CASSSGTGGVETQYF. The variable domain in full, completed from reference TRBV5-1 and TRBJ2-5, reads KAGVTQTPRYLIKTRGQQVTLSCSPISGHRSVSWYQQTPGQGLQFLFEYFSETQRNKGNFPGRFSGRQFSNSRSEMNVSTLELGDSALYLCASSSGTGGVETQYFGPGTRLLVL.

The chain is built from TRBV11-3 and TRBJ2-7; TRBD2 agrees at 10 bases. V dropped 4 bases and J dropped 1; count of bases not matched to a gene: 10. The CDR3 spans 17 residues. Looked up from germline, CDR1 is SGHNT and CDR2 is YENEEA. CDR3 nucleotide sequence: TGTGCCAGCAGCTCCAACCACCTAGCGGGAGTGTCCTACGAGCAGTACTTC. As protein: CASSSNHLAGVSYEQYF.

This clone was observed a handful of times. CDR3 DNA sequence: TGTGCCAGCAGGCCACGGGGGGGTACTGAAGCTTTCTTT. It translates to CASRPRGGTEAFF. The chain uses TRBV3-1 (or the pseudogene TRBV3-2) and TRBJ1-1; a possible D gene is TRBD1 (5 bases). Germline V CDR1 and CDR2: LGHDT, YNNKEL (reference sequence). Trimming pared 6 bases from V and 5 bases from J, leaving 13 bases between. The CDR3 has 13 amino acids.

The chain uses TRBV9 and TRBJ2-5; D gene uncertain. The V end lost 0 bases, the J end lost 5 bases, and 14 bases lay between the germline ends. Germline CDR1 SGDLS, CDR2 YYNGEE. This CDR3 is 15 amino acids long. CDR3 DNA: TGTGCCAGCAGCGTAGGCTATGGGCCCTCGGAGACCCAGTACTTC. It specifies CASSVGYGPSETQYF.